A selection of T cell receptor beta chains follows, all from one sample in a study of shared clonotypes between healthy human individuals. The repertoire was sequenced with immunoSEQ multiplex PCR; TCRdb's copy has only in-frame clones and lacks some. The table records about 2.4 million clones, roughly 93% of them present only once. Sequencing input: naive CD4+ T cells from PBMCs. These receptors all stem from a man aged 18 to 35 in good health. Some clones in this sample may be carry-over from other donors' samples. Each CDR3 is given with its conserved first and last residue. The D gene is left open where the match is weak.

V gene	J gene	D gene	CDR3 protein	CDR3 DNA
TRBV18	TRBJ1-2	TRBD1	CASSPNGQGPANYGYTF	TGTGCCAGCTCACCTAATGGACAGGGTCCTGCTAACTATGGCTACACCTTC
TRBV7-3	TRBJ1-1	TRBD1	CASSPRQGITEAFF	TGTGCCAGCAGCCCGCGACAGGGGATCACTGAAGCTTTCTTT
TRBV28	TRBJ2-3	.	CASSPTPLTDTQYF	TGTGCCAGCAGTCCGACCCCATTAACAGATACGCAGTATTTT
TRBV18	TRBJ2-6	.	CASSPTIQGPGANVLTF	TGTGCCAGCTCACCTACCATCCAGGGACCCGGGGCCAACGTCCTGACTTTC
TRBV5-4	TRBJ1-2	TRBD1	CASSFPDRGRSYGYTF	TGTGCCAGCAGCTTCCCGGACAGGGGGCGAAGCTATGGCTACACCTTC
TRBV28	TRBJ2-7	.	CASSLGRGLGRQYF	TGTGCCAGCAGTTTGGGCCGGGGGCTAGGTCGGCAGTACTTC
TRBV27	TRBJ2-1	.	CASSPQGSSYNEQFF	TGTGCCAGCAGTCCTCAGGGATCCTCCTACAATGAGCAGTTCTTC
TRBV18	TRBJ1-1	.	CASSPLFASMNTEAFF	TGTGCCAGCTCACCACTTTTCGCATCTATGAACACTGAAGCTTTCTTT
TRBV29-1	TRBJ2-7	.	CSVILFSYEQYF	TGCAGCGTTATTTTATTCTCCTACGAGCAGTACTTC
TRBV29-1	TRBJ1-3	.	CSVARVSGNTIYF	TGCAGCGTTGCCAGGGTCTCTGGAAACACCATATATTTT
TRBV30	TRBJ2-2	TRBD2	CAWSLLRGLAVAGTGELFF	TGTGCCTGGAGTTTACTTCGAGGACTAGCGGTAGCGGGCACCGGGGAGCTGTTTTTT
TRBV2	TRBJ2-5	TRBD1	CASKFGQGQETQYF	TGTGCCAGCAAATTCGGACAGGGTCAAGAGACCCAGTACTTC